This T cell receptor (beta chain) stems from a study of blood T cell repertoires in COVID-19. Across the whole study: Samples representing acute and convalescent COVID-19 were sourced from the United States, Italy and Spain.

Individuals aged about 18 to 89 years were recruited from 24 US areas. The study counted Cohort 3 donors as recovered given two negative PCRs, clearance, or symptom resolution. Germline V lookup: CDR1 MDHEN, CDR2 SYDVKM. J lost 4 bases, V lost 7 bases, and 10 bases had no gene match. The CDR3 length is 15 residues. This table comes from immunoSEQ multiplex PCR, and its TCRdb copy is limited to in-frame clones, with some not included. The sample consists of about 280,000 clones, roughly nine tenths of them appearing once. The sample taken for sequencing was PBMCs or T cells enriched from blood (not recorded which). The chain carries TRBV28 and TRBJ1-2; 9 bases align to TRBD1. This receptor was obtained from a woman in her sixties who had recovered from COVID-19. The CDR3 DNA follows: TGTGCCAGCAACTCCCCGGGACAGGGTGGCTATGGCTACACCTTC. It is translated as CASNSPGQGGYGYTF.